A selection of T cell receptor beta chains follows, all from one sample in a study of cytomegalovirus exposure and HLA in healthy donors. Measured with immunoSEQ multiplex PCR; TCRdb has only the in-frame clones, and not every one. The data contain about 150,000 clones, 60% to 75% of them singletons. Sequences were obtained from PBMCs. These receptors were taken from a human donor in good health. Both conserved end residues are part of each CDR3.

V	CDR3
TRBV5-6	CASSPGGIVAQYF
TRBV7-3	CASSLVMGETQYF
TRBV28	CASSLIAGANEQYF
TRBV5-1	CASSASRDSGPPFF
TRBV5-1	CASSLVSSGASSYEQYF
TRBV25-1	CASSEAGGPDTQYF
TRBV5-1	CASSVPPASSGLTYNEQFF
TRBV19	CASSIARGNSPLHF
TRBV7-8	CASSPRTRRSYEQYF
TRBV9	CASSAGSGEQYF
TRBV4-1	CASSRGGQLLNYGYTF
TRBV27	CASNPSGTLSKEQYF
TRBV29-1	CSVEDRDEQYF
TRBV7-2	CASSTYRGPNTGELFF
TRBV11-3	CASSLEQTSGRSDEQFF
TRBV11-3	CASSLAGEGQPQHF
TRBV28	CASSPRFQGRHYEQYF
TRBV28	CASSFQRTEAFF
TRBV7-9	CASRQGTGRYEQYF
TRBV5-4	CASSFPGLATGELFF
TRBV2	CASMGAGGRDSPLHF
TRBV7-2	CASSYREWSSGANVLTF
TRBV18	CASSPRQGAYESTDTQYF
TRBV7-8	CASSPHRDRVREQYF
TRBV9	CASSLKNTGELFF
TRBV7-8	CASSLRQITYEQYF